The clone carrying this TCR beta chain turned up a few times. Germline CDR1 reads MNHEY; CDR2 reads SVGAGI. V dropped 2 bases and J dropped 7 bases, with 9 bases sitting between them. This CDR3 region has 13 residues. The investigators amplified TCR beta CDR3 regions from RNA transcripts. Carried out on the TCR CDR3, a first-round RT-PCR used the HTBI primer set. TCRdb used MiXCR to reprocess the multiplex PCR reads, holding one entry per CDR3 protein. The sample holds fewer than 350,000 distinct CDR3 sequences, approximately 12% seen once. The sample is drawn from a study of T cells in Graves' hyperthyroidism and ophthalmopathy.

The chain is built from TRBV6-5 and TRBJ2-1; D may be TRBD2 (5 bases). The specimen sequenced was blood. This TCR was sampled from a woman aged 25 to 45 with Graves' hyperthyroidism that later progressed to Graves' ophthalmopathy. The CDR3 reads CASSYPGGNEQFF. In nucleotides, the CDR3 is TGTGCCAGCAGTTACCCCGGCGGGAATGAGCAGTTCTTC.